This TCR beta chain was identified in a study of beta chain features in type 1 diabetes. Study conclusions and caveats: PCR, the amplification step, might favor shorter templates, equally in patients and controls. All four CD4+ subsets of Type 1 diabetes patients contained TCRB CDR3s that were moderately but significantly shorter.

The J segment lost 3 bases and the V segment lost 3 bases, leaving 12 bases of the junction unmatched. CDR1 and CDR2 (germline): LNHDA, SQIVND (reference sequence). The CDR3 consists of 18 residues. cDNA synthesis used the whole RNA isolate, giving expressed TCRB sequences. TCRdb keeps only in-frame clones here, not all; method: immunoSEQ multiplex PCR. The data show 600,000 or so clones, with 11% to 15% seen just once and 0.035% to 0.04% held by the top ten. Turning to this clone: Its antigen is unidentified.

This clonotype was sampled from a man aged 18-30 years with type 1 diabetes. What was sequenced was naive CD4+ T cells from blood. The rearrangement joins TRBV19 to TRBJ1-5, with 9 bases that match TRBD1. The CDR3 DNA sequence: TGTGCCAGTAGTATCGTCGGGACAGGGTTTGTGGACAATCAGCCCCAGCATTTT. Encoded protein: CASSIVGTGFVDNQPQHF.